The rows below give T cell receptor beta chains drawn from one sample of a study of T cells after yellow fever vaccination. TCRdb redid the calling of the 5' RACE reads with MiXCR, one entry per CDR3 protein. The sample shows 250,000 to 400,000 distinct CDR3 sequences, approximately 4% of them seen only once. The sequenced sample was PBMCs, obtained 5 days after the yellow fever booster vaccination. The receptors come from a man younger than 30 who received the YFV17D yellow fever vaccine. Both conserved end residues are part of each CDR3. Each record gives: V gene, D gene, clone size, J gene, CDR3 protein, CDR3 DNA. A D gene is named only where the DNA matches it firmly. The size of a clone is reported for some rows only, either as once, few or many, or as a class for expanded clones.

v_call: TRBV4-3; d_call: -; clone_size: many; j_call: TRBJ1-4; cdr3_aa: CASSVRLRETNEKLFF; cdr3_nt: TGCGCCAGCAGCGTAAGACTCCGGGAGACTAATGAAAAACTGTTTTTT
v_call: TRBV7-2; d_call: TRBD1; clone_size: few; j_call: TRBJ1-5; cdr3_aa: CASSLQGVYSNQPQHF; cdr3_nt: TGTGCCAGCAGCTTACAGGGGGTCTATAGCAATCAGCCCCAGCATTTT
v_call: TRBV7-2; d_call: TRBD1; clone_size: -; j_call: TRBJ1-5; cdr3_aa: CASSPRTGGGQPQHF; cdr3_nt: TGTGCCAGCAGCCCCCGGACAGGGGGCGGTCAGCCCCAGCATTTT
v_call: TRBV4-2; d_call: -; clone_size: few; j_call: TRBJ1-1; cdr3_aa: CASSQELGGAGNEAFF; cdr3_nt: TGTGCCAGCAGCCAAGAATTGGGGGGGGCGGGAAATGAAGCTTTCTTT
v_call: TRBV20-1; d_call: -; clone_size: few; j_call: TRBJ1-2; cdr3_aa: CSARDTTANYGYTF; cdr3_nt: TGCAGTGCTAGAGATACAACAGCTAACTATGGCTACACCTTC
v_call: TRBV11-2; d_call: TRBD1; clone_size: -; j_call: TRBJ2-1; cdr3_aa: CASSLVGGAWNEQFF; cdr3_nt: TGTGCCAGCAGCTTAGTAGGGGGCGCTTGGAATGAGCAGTTCTTC
v_call: TRBV29-1; d_call: TRBD1; clone_size: -; j_call: TRBJ1-2; cdr3_aa: CSVPGGLGGYTF; cdr3_nt: TGCAGCGTCCCAGGGGGCCTTGGCGGCTACACCTTC
v_call: TRBV7-6; d_call: -; clone_size: many; j_call: TRBJ1-4; cdr3_aa: CASSLSQGPSNEKLFF; cdr3_nt: TGTGCCAGCAGCTTATCACAGGGTCCTTCAAATGAAAAACTGTTTTTT
v_call: TRBV7-2; d_call: -; clone_size: many; j_call: TRBJ2-3; cdr3_aa: CASSLGVRPPPESDTQYF; cdr3_nt: TGTGCCAGCAGCTTGGGGGTGCGGCCTCCCCCGGAATCCGATACGCAGTATTTT
v_call: TRBV28; d_call: TRBD2; clone_size: many; j_call: TRBJ2-5; cdr3_aa: CASRPLAGNGETQYF; cdr3_nt: TGTGCCAGCAGACCACTAGCGGGGAACGGTGAGACCCAGTACTTC
v_call: TRBV11-3; d_call: -; clone_size: -; j_call: TRBJ2-2; cdr3_aa: CASSPGRNGAGELFF; cdr3_nt: TGTGCCAGCAGCCCCGGACGGAATGGGGCCGGGGAGCTGTTTTTT
v_call: TRBV6-6; d_call: -; clone_size: -; j_call: TRBJ2-1; cdr3_aa: CASSGGHYNEQFF; cdr3_nt: TGTGCCAGCAGTGGGGGACACTACAATGAGCAGTTCTTC
v_call: TRBV7-3; d_call: -; clone_size: many; j_call: TRBJ2-2; cdr3_aa: CASSRTPLNTGELFF; cdr3_nt: TGTGCCAGCAGCCGGACACCGTTGAACACCGGGGAGCTGTTTTTT
v_call: TRBV27; d_call: -; clone_size: few; j_call: TRBJ1-4; cdr3_aa: CASSPYRPYKNCFF; cdr3_nt: -
v_call: TRBV5-1; d_call: TRBD2; clone_size: few; j_call: TRBJ2-3; cdr3_aa: CASSFGLAGVADTQYF; cdr3_nt: TGCGCCAGCAGCTTCGGACTAGCGGGGGTAGCAGATACGCAGTATTTT
v_call: TRBV7-2; d_call: -; clone_size: -; j_call: TRBJ2-1; cdr3_aa: CASSLAAYNEQFF; cdr3_nt: TGTGCCAGCAGCTTAGCGGCCTACAATGAGCAGTTCTTC
v_call: TRBV20-1; d_call: -; clone_size: -; j_call: TRBJ1-1; cdr3_aa: CSAPEAGPNTEAFF; cdr3_nt: TGCAGTGCCCCAGAGGCAGGGCCGAACACTGAAGCTTTCTTT
v_call: TRBV20-1; d_call: -; clone_size: many; j_call: TRBJ2-5; cdr3_aa: CSASGGGGGLQETQYF; cdr3_nt: TGCAGTGCTTCAGGAGGAGGGGGCGGACTACAAGAGACCCAGTACTTC
v_call: TRBV5-5; d_call: -; clone_size: -; j_call: TRBJ1-4; cdr3_aa: CASSLNAYEKLFF; cdr3_nt: TGTGCCAGCAGCTTAAACGCGTACGAAAAACTGTTTTTT
v_call: TRBV5-1; d_call: TRBD1; clone_size: -; j_call: TRBJ2-2; cdr3_aa: CASSTWTGRNTGELFF; cdr3_nt: TGCGCCAGCAGCACCTGGACAGGGAGGAACACCGGGGAGCTGTTTTTT
v_call: TRBV7-9; d_call: -; clone_size: -; j_call: TRBJ2-2; cdr3_aa: CASSLLPGELFF; cdr3_nt: TGTGCCAGCAGCTTATTGCCCGGGGAGCTGTTTTTT
v_call: TRBV18; d_call: TRBD1; clone_size: few; j_call: TRBJ1-5; cdr3_aa: CASSQKEGAWQPQHF; cdr3_nt: TGTGCCAGCTCACAGAAAGAGGGGGCATGGCAGCCCCAGCATTTT
v_call: TRBV12-3/TRBV12-4; d_call: -; clone_size: many; j_call: TRBJ2-2; cdr3_aa: CASSLQDVTGELFF; cdr3_nt: TGTGCCAGCAGTTTGCAGGATGTCACCGGGGAGCTGTTTTTT
v_call: TRBV15; d_call: -; clone_size: few; j_call: TRBJ2-5; cdr3_aa: CATSRGLGETQYF; cdr3_nt: TGTGCCACCAGCAGAGGTCTCGGCGAGACCCAGTACTTC
v_call: TRBV4-1; d_call: -; clone_size: few; j_call: TRBJ1-5; cdr3_aa: CASSLSGGKAAQPQHF; cdr3_nt: TGCGCCAGCAGCCTCTCGGGGGGGAAGGCCGCCCAGCCCCAGCATTTT
v_call: TRBV28; d_call: -; clone_size: -; j_call: TRBJ2-2; cdr3_aa: CASMDYANTGELFF; cdr3_nt: TGTGCCAGCATGGATTACGCGAACACCGGGGAGCTGTTTTTT
v_call: TRBV5-1; d_call: TRBD2; clone_size: few; j_call: TRBJ2-5; cdr3_aa: CASSRGASGEETQYF; cdr3_nt: TGCGCCAGCAGCCGGGGGGCTAGCGGGGAAGAGACCCAGTACTTC
v_call: TRBV7-2; d_call: -; clone_size: many; j_call: TRBJ1-4; cdr3_aa: CASSLSNSGEKLFF; cdr3_nt: TGTGCCAGCAGCTTATCGAATTCTGGTGAAAAACTGTTTTTT
v_call: TRBV29-1; d_call: -; clone_size: many; j_call: TRBJ1-1; cdr3_aa: CSVVGNTEAFF; cdr3_nt: TGCAGCGTTGTAGGAAACACTGAAGCTTTCTTT